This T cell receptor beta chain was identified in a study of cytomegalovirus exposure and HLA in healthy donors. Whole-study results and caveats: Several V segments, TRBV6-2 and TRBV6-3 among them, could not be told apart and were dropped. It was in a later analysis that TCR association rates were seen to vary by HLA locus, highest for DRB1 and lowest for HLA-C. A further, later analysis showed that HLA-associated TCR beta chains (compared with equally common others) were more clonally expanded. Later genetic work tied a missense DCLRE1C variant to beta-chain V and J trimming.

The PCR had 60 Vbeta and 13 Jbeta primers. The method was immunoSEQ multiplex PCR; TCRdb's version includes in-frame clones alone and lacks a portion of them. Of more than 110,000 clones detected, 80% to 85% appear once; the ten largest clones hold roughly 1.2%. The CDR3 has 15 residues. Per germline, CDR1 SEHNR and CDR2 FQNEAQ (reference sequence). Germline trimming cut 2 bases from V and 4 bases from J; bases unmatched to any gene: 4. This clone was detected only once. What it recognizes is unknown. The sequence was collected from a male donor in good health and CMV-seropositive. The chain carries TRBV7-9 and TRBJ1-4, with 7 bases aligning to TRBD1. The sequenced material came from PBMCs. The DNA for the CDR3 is TGTGCCAGCAGCTTAACCGGACAGGATAATGAAAAACTGTTTTTT. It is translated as CASSLTGQDNEKLFF.